The 29 T cell receptor beta chains in this list originate from one sample, sequenced in a study of blood T cell repertoires in COVID-19. Here immunoSEQ multiplex PCR was the method, and the copy in TCRdb shows in-frame clones only, minus some. This sample has approximately 46,000 clones; approximately 85% occur once, and the top ten carry 9% to 15%. The specimen sequenced was peripheral blood. The receptors come from a human donor in a cohort sampled during active COVID-19.

This sequence joins TRBV3-1 (or the pseudogene TRBV3-2) and TRBJ2-1; maybe TRBD2 (6 bases). V was cut by 1 base and J by 2 bases, with 6 bases left in between. Germline assignment: CDR1 LGHDT and CDR2 YNNKEL (reference sequence). CDR3 size: 14 residues. DNA for the CDR3: TGTGCCAGCAGCCAAGGGGGGGCCTACAATGAGCAGTTCTTC. Protein product: CASSQGGAYNEQFF.

This chain's CDR3 is CASSRTSGGSNEQYF. Written as DNA, the CDR3 is TGTGCCAGCAGCCGGACTAGCGGGGGGTCCAACGAGCAGTACTTC. The rearrangement links TRBV6-6 to TRBJ2-7, with 14 bases identical to TRBD2. The CDR3 runs to 15 residues. Germline CDR1 reads MNHNY; CDR2 reads SVGAGI (reference sequence). Germline trimming cut 6 bases from V and 5 bases from J; bases unmatched to any gene: 6.

The chain joins TRBV19 to TRBJ1-5; D may be TRBD1 (6 bases). Deletions cut 6 bases from V and 3 bases from J, with 15 bases between. Looked up from germline, CDR1 is LNHDA and CDR2 is SQIVND (reference sequence). The CDR3 extends over 15 amino acids. The CDR3 nucleotides are TGTGCCAGTAGACTACAAGGGGGTTTCAATCAGCCCCAGCATTTT. Its translation is CASRLQGGFNQPQHF.

This rearrangement joins TRBV20-1 to TRBJ2-4, with a weak D call TRBD2 (5 bases). V lost 7 bases, J lost 8 bases, and 12 bases lay in between. The CDR3 spans 11 residues. Germline V gene lookup returns CDR1 DFQATT and CDR2 SNEGSKA (reference sequence). The CDR3 nucleotides are TGCAGTGGGCTAGCCGGAGACATTCAGTACTTC. Translation: CSGLAGDIQYF.

The V gene is TRBV6-5, the J gene TRBJ2-7; TRBD1 agrees at 8 bases. Germline trimming cut 6 bases from V and 5 bases from J; bases unmatched to any gene: 12. Germline-derived CDR1 and CDR2 are MNHEY and SVGAGI. The CDR3 length is 15 residues. In nucleotides, the CDR3 is TGTGCCAGCAGCCAACAGGGGGGACTCGCGGACGAGCAGTACTTC. Translated: CASSQQGGLADEQYF.

Only a few counts were recorded for this clone. This rearrangement joins TRBV7-2 to TRBJ2-1, with D uncertain. There are 13 residues in the CDR3. Germline CDR1 is SGHTA and CDR2 is FQGNSA. Trimming stripped 3 bases from V and 12 bases from J, with 15 bases between. This CDR3 reads CASSLNYLVGQFF. Written as DNA, the CDR3 is TGTGCCAGCAGCTTGAACTACCTTGTGGGGCAGTTCTTC.

In its sample, this clone was seen a few times. V and J are TRBV5-6 and TRBJ1-5, with D unresolved. The CDR3 runs 16 residues. Germline loops: CDR1 SGHDT, CDR2 YYEEEE. V was cut by 3 bases and J by 7 bases, with 20 bases left in between. CDR3 amino acids: CASSSSLMRVGQPQHF. DNA of the CDR3: TGTGCCAGCAGCTCCTCTTTGATGCGGGTGGGCCAGCCCCAGCATTTT.

This clone was found a few times. This chain connects TRBV5-8 to TRBJ1-5; possibly TRBD1 for D (6 bases). V was shortened by 0 bases and J by 4 bases, with 8 bases between the two germline ends. The CDR3 has 14 residues. Germline V lookup: CDR1 SGHTS, CDR2 YDEGEE. The CDR3 region has the DNA TGTGCCAGCAGCTTGGGTACAGGGAATCAGCCCCAGCATTTT. Translation gives CASSLGTGNQPQHF.

The chain carries TRBV3-1 (or the pseudogene TRBV3-2) and TRBJ1-2; D possibly corresponds to TRBD1 (5 bases). The CDR3 contains 16 residues. Germline CDR1 reads LGHDT; CDR2 reads YNNKEL (reference sequence). V was clipped by 0 bases and J by 3 bases, with 14 bases between them. The CDR3 nucleotides are TGTGCCAGCAGCCAAGATGGGGGGGTGATCGACTATGGCTACACCTTC. As protein: CASSQDGGVIDYGYTF.

The V call is TRBV5-1, the J call TRBJ2-1, with 9 nucleotides matching TRBD2. Trimming cost V 0 bases and J 7 bases; bases outside gene matches: 5. CDR1 is SGHRS, CDR2 YFSETQ, per germline. This CDR3 is 15 amino acids long. CDR3: CASSLASSGANEQFF. The CDR3 DNA sequence: TGCGCCAGCAGCTTGGCGTCTAGCGGGGCTAATGAGCAGTTCTTC.

The chain is built from TRBV5-1 and TRBJ2-3; TRBD1 aligns across 7 bases. Germline V gene lookup returns CDR1 SGHRS and CDR2 YFSETQ. CDR3 length: 14 amino acids. V was clipped by 3 bases and J by 3 bases; unmatched bases: 4. The CDR3 nucleotides are TGCGCCAGCAGCTCTGGACAGGAAACAGATACGCAGTATTTT. This translates into CASSSGQETDTQYF.

This clone was found once. The chain joins TRBV2 to TRBJ2-5, with a tentative D call TRBD1 (7 bases). The CDR3 has 13 residues. Germline V lookup: CDR1 SNHLY, CDR2 FYNNEI. DNA of the CDR3: TGTGTCCCAGCAGGGGGGTATGAGGAGACCCAGTACTTC. Protein: CVPAGGYEETQYF.

The CDR3 coding sequence is TGTGCCAGTAGTTTGGGACACCGGGGCAATCAGCCCCAGCATTTT. Translation gives CASSLGHRGNQPQHF. This chain connects TRBV19 to TRBJ1-5, with a tentative D call TRBD1 (6 bases). This CDR3 region has 15 residues. V was pared by 5 bases and J by 2 bases, with 13 bases between. Germline loops: CDR1 LNHDA, CDR2 SQIVND (reference sequence).

The sample holds one count of this clone. One end of the junction is discordant with germline, which a read error may explain. The chain is built from TRBV2 and TRBJ1-5, with D possibly TRBD1 on 6 matching bases. CDR3 length: 15 residues. Germline loops: CDR1 SNHLY, CDR2 FYNNEI. CDR3 in DNA: TGTGCCAGCAGGGAAGGGACAATCGGGAATCAGCCCCAGCATTTT. Its translation is CASREGTIGNQPQHF.

This clone was counted once. The gene calls are TRBV7-8 and TRBJ2-7; 10 positions match TRBD1. CDR3 length: 15 residues. J was trimmed by 4 bases and V by 4 bases; bases with no gene match: 7. In germline, CDR1 is SGHVS, CDR2 FQNEAQ. DNA of the CDR3: TGTGCCAGCAGCTCCGAGACAGGGGGCCTGTACGAGCAGTACTTC. Amino acid sequence: CASSSETGGLYEQYF.

The chain has TRBV7-2 and TRBJ1-1; D call uncertain. Trimming removed 2 bases from V and 1 base from J, with 8 bases in between. The germline gives CDR1 SGHTA, CDR2 FQGNSA. The CDR3 totals 14 residues. CDR3 sequence reads: CASSLWSGNTEAFF. The CDR3 DNA follows: TGTGCCAGCAGCTTATGGTCGGGGAACACTGAAGCTTTCTTT.

The chain uses TRBV4-1 and TRBJ2-5, with 7 bases matching TRBD1. The CDR3 has 16 amino acids. Germline CDR1 reads MGHRA; CDR2 reads YSYEKL. J lost 4 bases, V lost 2 bases, and 10 bases had no gene match. In nucleotides, the CDR3 is TGCGCCAGCAGCCAATACTCGACAGGGCAAGGAGAGACCCAGTACTTC. Protein product: CASSQYSTGQGETQYF.

The V gene is TRBV24-1, the J gene TRBJ2-1, with D tentatively TRBD2 (7 bases). Between the trimmed V and J ends, which lost 4 bases and 5 bases, there was a span of 23 bases. Per germline, CDR1 KGHDR and CDR2 SFDVKD. The CDR3 length is 18 residues. The CDR3 DNA follows: TGTGCCACCAGTGACCGCCGAGGGGGGGACCGAACTAACAATGAGCAGTTCTTC. It encodes CATSDRRGGDRTNNEQFF.

This clone was observed a handful of times. This rearrangement joins TRBV5-1 to TRBJ2-3, with 9 bases matching TRBD2. V was clipped by 1 base and J by 2 bases; unmatched bases: 2. The V gene's germline CDR1 is SGHRS and CDR2 YFSETQ. The CDR3 runs 15 residues. CDR3 sequence: CASSLPSGNTDTQYF. CDR3 DNA sequence: TGCGCCAGCAGCTTGCCTAGCGGGAACACAGATACGCAGTATTTT.

The chain employs TRBV5-4 and TRBJ2-2, with D possibly being TRBD2 (7 bases). The V gene's germline CDR1 is SGHNT and CDR2 YYREEE (reference sequence). Trimming left V 3 bases short and J 1 base short, with 13 bases between. The CDR3 runs 16 residues. CDR3 DNA: TGTGCCAGCAGCTCGGGGCGGGGGCAGAACACCGGGGAGCTGTTTTTT. Its protein is CASSSGRGQNTGELFF.

The V and J genes are TRBV27 and TRBJ2-3; TRBD2 matches at 10 bases. This CDR3 contains 16 residues. V was pared by 5 bases and J by 5 bases, with 10 bases of the junction left unmatched. The germline V gene encodes CDR1 MNHEY and CDR2 SMNVEV (reference sequence). The CDR3 region is CASSPRRTSGIDTQYF. CDR3 nucleotides: TGTGCCAGCAGTCCGCGCCGGACTAGCGGTATAGATACGCAGTATTTT.

The chain links TRBV19 to TRBJ2-3, with 9 bases that match TRBD1. V shed 1 base and J 2 bases; nucleotides not matched to a gene: 10. CDR3 length: 18 amino acids. CDR1 LNHDA and CDR2 SQIVND come from the germline V gene (reference sequence). The CDR3 loop is CASSIGEGTGPLTDTQYF. CDR3 sequence (DNA): TGTGCCAGTAGTATAGGAGAGGGGACAGGGCCCCTCACAGATACGCAGTATTTT.

This clone was detected a few times. The rearrangement joins TRBV4-2 to TRBJ1-5; 8 positions match TRBD1. Germline lookup yields CDR1 LGHNA and CDR2 YNFKEQ. With 4 bases clipped from V and 7 bases from J, the junction kept 9 bases outside the gene matches. This CDR3 has 15 amino acids. CDR3 bases: TGTGCCAGCAGCCCGGACGGACAGGGTAAACAGCCCCAGCATTTT. Encoded protein: CASSPDGQGKQPQHF.

The genes are TRBV10-1 and TRBJ1-1, with D possibly being TRBD1 (6 bases). Germline V gives CDR1 WNHNN, CDR2 SYGVQD (reference sequence). The V end lost 6 bases, the J end lost 0 bases, and 14 bases lay between the germline ends. The CDR3 is 15 residues long. The CDR3 DNA is TGCGCCAGCAGCCGAGGGTCAGGGGTGAACACTGAAGCTTTCTTT. This encodes CASSRGSGVNTEAFF.

The chain uses TRBV24-1 and TRBJ2-1, with D perhaps matching TRBD1 (6 bases). From germline, CDR1 is KGHDR and CDR2 SFDVKD. The CDR3 has 14 amino acids. Deletions cut 5 bases from V and 3 bases from J, with 10 bases between. The CDR3 protein is CATSAPDSYNEQFF. The CDR3 bases are TGTGCCACCAGTGCCCCGGACAGCTACAATGAGCAGTTCTTC.

The chain uses TRBV10-2 and TRBJ1-6; D ambiguous. Germline V gene data show CDR1 as WSHSY and CDR2 as SAAADI. V lost 2 bases to trimming and J lost 0 bases, with 8 bases between them. This CDR3 is built from 16 residues. In DNA form, the CDR3 reads TGCGCCAGCAGTGAGCACGGTAGCTCCTATAATTCACCCCTCCACTTT. Translation: CASSEHGSSYNSPLHF.

The chain has TRBV4-1 and TRBJ2-7; TRBD1 might be the D (5 bases). The CDR3 runs 14 residues. Trimming cost V 0 bases and J 6 bases, with 12 bases left between them. Germline CDR1 is MGHRA and CDR2 is YSYEKL. The CDR3 loop is CASSQDLPRAEQYF. The CDR3, as DNA: TGCGCCAGCAGCCAAGACCTTCCCAGGGCCGAGCAGTACTTC.

The chain's CDR3 is CASMAEPGQGSGYTF. The CDR3 DNA reads as TGCGCCAGCATGGCAGAGCCGGGACAGGGTTCTGGCTACACCTTC. This chain joins TRBV5-1 and TRBJ1-2, with TRBD1 identical over 9 bases. V lost 6 bases, J lost 7 bases, and 13 bases stayed unmatched. The CDR3 is 15 residues long. The germline gives CDR1 SGHRS, CDR2 YFSETQ.

This clone was seen only a few times. The chain combines TRBV20-1 with TRBJ2-2, with 7 bases identical to TRBD1. Per germline, CDR1 DFQATT and CDR2 SNEGSKA (reference sequence). V lost 3 bases and J lost 4; bases outside the gene matches: 5. CDR3 length: 14 residues. The DNA of the CDR3 is TGCAGTGCTAGTGTAGGGGGCCTCACCGGGGAGCTGTTTTTT. It is translated as CSASVGGLTGELFF.